These 5 T cell receptor beta chains came from one sample sequenced in a study of lymphopenia after photon versus proton radiotherapy. Libraries were prepared by immunoSEQ multiplex PCR; TCRdb keeps only in-frame clonotypes and omits some of them. The sample lists roughly 45,000 clones; roughly 87% were seen once. The specimen comprised peripheral blood, sampled from a patient treated with photon-based radiotherapy. The receptors originated from a man in his forties or fifties with gastric cancer.

V is TRBV6-1 and J is TRBJ2-5; maybe TRBD1 (5 bases). Trimming shortened V by 1 base and J by 6 bases, and 12 bases separated the two germline ends. CDR1 is MNHNS and CDR2 is SASEGT in the germline V gene. The CDR3 extends over 14 amino acids. CDR3 protein: CASSEDRNVKTQYF. The CDR3 region has the DNA TGTGCCAGCAGTGAAGACAGGAATGTTAAGACCCAGTACTTC.

The chain joins TRBV11-2 to TRBJ1-1, with D possibly TRBD1 on 6 matching bases. V shed 1 base and J shed 1 base, with 7 bases lying between them. The CDR3 loop spans 14 amino acids. Germline V lookup: CDR1 SGHAT, CDR2 FQNNGV. CDR3 protein: CASSLATGNTEAFF. CDR3 nucleotide sequence: TGTGCCAGCAGCTTAGCGACAGGGAACACTGAAGCTTTCTTT.

The gene calls are TRBV6-1 and TRBJ2-7, with D tentatively TRBD2 (5 bases). Germline CDR1 MNHNS, CDR2 SASEGT. The CDR3 is made up of 14 amino acids. V lost 4 bases to trimming and J lost 0 bases, with 10 bases between them. CDR3 residues: CASSANRDSYEQYF. The CDR3 DNA sequence: TGTGCCAGCAGTGCCAACCGGGACTCCTACGAGCAGTACTTC.

J is TRBJ2-7 and V is TRBV29-1; TRBD1 aligns across 10 bases. The CDR3 runs 13 residues. The germline gives CDR1 SQVTM, CDR2 ANQGSEA. V lost 6 bases to trimming and J lost 4 bases; unmatched junction nucleotides: 6. The DNA for the CDR3 is TGCAGCGTCATTGGACAGGGGGGATACGAGCAGTACTTC. This gives the protein CSVIGQGGYEQYF.

The rearrangement uses TRBV5-1 and TRBJ2-3; TRBD1 agrees at 9 bases. This CDR3 spans 13 amino acids. Unmatched junction bases numbered 4, after V lost 9 bases and J lost 2 bases. From germline, CDR1 is SGHRS and CDR2 YFSETQ. The CDR3 sequence: CATGTGNTDTQYF. In DNA form, the CDR3 reads TGCGCCACCGGGACAGGGAACACAGATACGCAGTATTTT.